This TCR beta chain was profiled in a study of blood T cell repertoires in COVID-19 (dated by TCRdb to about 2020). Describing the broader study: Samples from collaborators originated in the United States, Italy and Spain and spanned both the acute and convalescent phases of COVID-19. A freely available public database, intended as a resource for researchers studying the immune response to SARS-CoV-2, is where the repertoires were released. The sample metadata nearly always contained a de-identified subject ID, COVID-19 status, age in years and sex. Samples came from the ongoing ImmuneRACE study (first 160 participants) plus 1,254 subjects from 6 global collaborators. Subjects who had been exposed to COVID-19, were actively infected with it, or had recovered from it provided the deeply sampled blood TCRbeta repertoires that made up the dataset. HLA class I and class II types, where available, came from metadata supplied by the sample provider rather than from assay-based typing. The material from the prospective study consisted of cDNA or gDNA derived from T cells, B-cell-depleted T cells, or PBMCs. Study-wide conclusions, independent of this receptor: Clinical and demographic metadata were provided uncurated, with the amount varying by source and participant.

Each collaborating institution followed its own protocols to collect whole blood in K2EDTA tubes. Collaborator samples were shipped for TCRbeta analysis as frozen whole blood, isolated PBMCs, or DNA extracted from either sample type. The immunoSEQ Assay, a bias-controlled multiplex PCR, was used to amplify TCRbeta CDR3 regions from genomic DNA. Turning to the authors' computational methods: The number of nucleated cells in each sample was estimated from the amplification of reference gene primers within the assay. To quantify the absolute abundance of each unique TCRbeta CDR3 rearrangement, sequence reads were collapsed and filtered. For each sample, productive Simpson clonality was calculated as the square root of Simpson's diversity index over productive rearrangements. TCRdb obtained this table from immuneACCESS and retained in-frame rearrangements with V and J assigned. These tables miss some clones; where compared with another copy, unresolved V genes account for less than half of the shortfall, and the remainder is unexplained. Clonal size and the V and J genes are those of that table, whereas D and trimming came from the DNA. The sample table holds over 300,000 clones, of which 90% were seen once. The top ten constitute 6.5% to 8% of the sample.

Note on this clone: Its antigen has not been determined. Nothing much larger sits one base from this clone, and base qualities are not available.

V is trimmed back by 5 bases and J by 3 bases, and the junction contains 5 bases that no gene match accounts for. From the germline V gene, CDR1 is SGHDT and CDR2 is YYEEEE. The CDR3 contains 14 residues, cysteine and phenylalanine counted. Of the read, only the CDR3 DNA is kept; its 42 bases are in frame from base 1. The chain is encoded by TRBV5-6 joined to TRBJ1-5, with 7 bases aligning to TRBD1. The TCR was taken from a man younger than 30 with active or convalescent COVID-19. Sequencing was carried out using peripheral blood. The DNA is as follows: TGTGCCAGCAGTACCAGGGGGACCAATCAGCCCCAGCATTTT. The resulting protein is CASSTRGTNQPQHF.